This record covers a single T cell receptor beta chain. Its antigen remains unknown. Libraries were prepared by immunoSEQ multiplex PCR; TCRdb keeps only in-frame clonotypes and omits some of them. Of 45,000 to 60,000 clones listed, around 90% are singletons. The data originate from a study of PD-L1 blockade in urothelial cancer. At the level of the study: Earlier, patients had received 0 to 3 chemotherapy regimens. T cell content in blood samples showed a median of around 150,000. Study-level findings and limits: Expansion of tumor-associated blood clones at 3 weeks was greater in durable-benefit patients.

Time point defined: peripheral blood 6 weeks after treatment start. The CDR3 totals 15 residues. CDR1 and CDR2 (germline): LNHDA, SQIVND (reference sequence). V dropped 1 base and J dropped 3 bases, with 10 bases sitting between them. The chain links TRBV19 to TRBJ1-5; D ambiguous. Here the sequenced sample was PBMCs, taken around atezolizumab (anti-PD-L1) treatment. The TCR was taken from a man aged 55-75 years with urothelial cancer. The CDR3 is CASSIARQFNQPQHF. As DNA, the CDR3 is TGTGCCAGTAGTATAGCTAGGCAGTTCAATCAGCCCCAGCATTTT.